The clone carrying this T cell receptor beta chain was counted a single time. Its target is unknown. Germline assignment: CDR1 DFQATT and CDR2 SNEGSKA (reference sequence). Trimming pared 0 bases from V and 0 bases from J, leaving 11 bases between. This CDR3 spans 15 amino acids. The sample is drawn from a study of T cell repertoires in cytomegalovirus infection. For the study at large: Use of recently identified HLA-C-restricted and well-studied HLA-B-restricted CMV epitopes was part of the study. Public TCR beta signatures were indicative of both CMV infection and a matching HLA type. Whole-study findings and limits: Public TCR beta family frequency separated CMV-and-HLA carriers, including in an independent cohort.

TCRdb redid the calling of the reads with MiXCR, one entry per CDR3 protein. The repertoire consists of 570,000 or so distinct CDR3 sequences, with approximately 40% occurring once and the leading ten covering 48%. The clonotype was recovered from a human donor in good health (CMV status not recorded). Some clones in this sample may be carry-over from other donors' samples. Material: cultured PBMCs, obtained from culture after CMV antigen stimulation. J is TRBJ1-1 and V is TRBV20-1; D not certain. The CDR3 loop reads CSARDYGELNTEAFF. The CDR3 DNA is TGCAGTGCTAGAGATTACGGGGAATTGAACACTGAAGCTTTCTTT.